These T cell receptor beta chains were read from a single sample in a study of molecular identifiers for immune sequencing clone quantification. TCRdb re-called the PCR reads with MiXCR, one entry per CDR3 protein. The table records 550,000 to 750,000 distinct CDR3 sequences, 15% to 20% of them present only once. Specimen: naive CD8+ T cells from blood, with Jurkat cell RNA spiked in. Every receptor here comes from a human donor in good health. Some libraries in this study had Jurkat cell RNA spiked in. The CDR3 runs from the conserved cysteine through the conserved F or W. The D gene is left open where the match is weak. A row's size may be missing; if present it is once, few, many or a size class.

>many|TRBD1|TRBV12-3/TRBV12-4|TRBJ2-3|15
CASSTPGGAGDTQYF
TGTGCCAGCAGTACTCCAGGGGGCGCGGGAGATACGCAGTATTTT
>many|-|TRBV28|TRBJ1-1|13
CASNEQGNTEAFF
TGTGCCAGCAACGAACAGGGAAACACTGAAGCTTTCTTT
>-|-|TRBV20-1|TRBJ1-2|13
CSARVQTHYGYTF
TGCAGTGCTAGAGTGCAGACCCACTATGGCTACACCTTC
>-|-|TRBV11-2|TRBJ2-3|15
CASSSLVGGGDTQYF
TGTGCCAGCAGCTCCCTCGTAGGGGGGGGAGATACGCAGTATTTT
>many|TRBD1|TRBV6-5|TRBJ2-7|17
CASSLTGTVISNYEQYF
TGTGCCAGCAGTCTCACCGGGACAGTAATTTCCAACTACGAGCAGTACTTC
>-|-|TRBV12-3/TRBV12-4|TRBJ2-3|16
CASSSRLGSLTDTQYF
TGTGCCAGCAGTTCAAGGTTAGGGAGCCTCACAGATACGCAGTATTTT
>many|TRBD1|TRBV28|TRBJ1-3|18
CASRRITQQGAGGNTIYF
TGTGCCAGCAGAAGGATTACCCAACAGGGGGCTGGTGGAAACACCATATATTTT
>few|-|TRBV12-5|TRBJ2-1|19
CASGLGPRARIARYNEQFF
TGTGCTAGTGGTTTGGGCCCCCGGGCGAGGATAGCTCGCTACAATGAGCAGTTCTTC
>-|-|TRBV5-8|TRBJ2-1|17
CASSPEAGRGQFDEQFF
TGTGCCAGCAGCCCAGAAGCGGGGAGGGGGCAATTCGATGAGCAGTTCTTC
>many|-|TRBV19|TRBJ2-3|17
CASSIYSSREYTDTQYF
TGTGCCAGTAGTATATACAGCTCGAGGGAGTATACAGATACGCAGTATTTT
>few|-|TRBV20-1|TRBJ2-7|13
CSAIWRSSYEQYF
TGCAGTGCAATCTGGAGGAGCTCCTACGAGCAGTACTTC
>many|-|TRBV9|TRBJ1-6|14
CASSEETKGSPLHF
TGTGCCAGCAGCGAGGAGACAAAGGGATCACCCCTCCACTTT
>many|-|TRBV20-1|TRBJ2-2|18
CSATGPLVRTMNTGELFF
TGCAGTGCTACCGGTCCGCTGGTACGAACAATGAACACCGGGGAGCTGTTTTTT
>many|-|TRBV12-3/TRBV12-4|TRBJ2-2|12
CASSAHSGELFF
TGTGCCAGCAGTGCCCATAGCGGGGAGCTGTTTTTT
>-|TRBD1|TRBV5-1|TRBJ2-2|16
CASSPSTGDGTGELFF
TGCGCCAGCAGCCCTTCGACAGGGGATGGAACCGGGGAGCTGTTTTTT
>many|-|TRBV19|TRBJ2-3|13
CASSMFKADTQYF
TGTGCCAGTAGTATGTTTAAGGCAGATACGCAGTATTTT